This T cell receptor (beta chain) came from a study of glioma-infiltrating T cells. Amplification of TCR alpha and beta CDR3 regions from RNA used iRepertoire nested multiplex PCR. TCRdb recomputed calls from the multiplex PCR reads with MiXCR, one row per CDR3 protein. Here the sample spans around 190,000 distinct CDR3 sequences, over 30% being singletons. A remark on this clonotype: The antigen is unknown. Compared with germline, one end of the junction differs, possibly owing to a read error.

Study conclusions and caveats: Tissue and blood shared very few CDR3 sequences. Above-expected tissue-blood divergence occurred in all gliomas, most in low-grade ones.

This CDR3 is built from 15 residues. The germline gives CDR1 SGHTA, CDR2 FQGNSA. Sequencing was performed on glioma tissue, nonneoplastic brain tissue, or PBMCs (not recorded which). V gene TRBV7-2 combines with J gene TRBJ2-1; TRBD2 aligns across 7 bases. The origin of this receptor is a human donor with low-grade glioma or glioblastoma, undergoing nonglioma brain surgery, or in good health (not recorded which). The CDR3 DNA follows: TGTGCCGGCAGCTTAACTAGCGTGAGACTGAATGAGCAGTTCTTC. It encodes CAGSLTSVRLNEQFF.